This TCR beta chain was obtained from a study of long-term antiretroviral therapy in people with HIV. Germline loops: CDR1 MNHNS, CDR2 SASEGT. Trimming cost V 3 bases and J 5 bases, with 13 bases left between them. This CDR3 has 14 amino acids. The authors ran the immunoSEQ assay, v3.0, at survey level. Some clones are missing from TCRdb's copy, which holds only in-frame ones; the method was immunoSEQ multiplex PCR. Counted here are over 25,000 clones, about 98% occurring once; the ten biggest clones make up approximately 2%. This chain joins TRBV6-1 and TRBJ2-5; maybe TRBD1 (6 bases). This TCR derives from a man younger than 45 with HIV. The specimen was unsorted PBMCs, collected 7.6 years after starting antiretroviral therapy. The CDR3 is CASSDAQGRETQYF. The CDR3 DNA sequence: TGTGCCAGCAGTGATGCACAGGGAAGGGAGACCCAGTACTTC.